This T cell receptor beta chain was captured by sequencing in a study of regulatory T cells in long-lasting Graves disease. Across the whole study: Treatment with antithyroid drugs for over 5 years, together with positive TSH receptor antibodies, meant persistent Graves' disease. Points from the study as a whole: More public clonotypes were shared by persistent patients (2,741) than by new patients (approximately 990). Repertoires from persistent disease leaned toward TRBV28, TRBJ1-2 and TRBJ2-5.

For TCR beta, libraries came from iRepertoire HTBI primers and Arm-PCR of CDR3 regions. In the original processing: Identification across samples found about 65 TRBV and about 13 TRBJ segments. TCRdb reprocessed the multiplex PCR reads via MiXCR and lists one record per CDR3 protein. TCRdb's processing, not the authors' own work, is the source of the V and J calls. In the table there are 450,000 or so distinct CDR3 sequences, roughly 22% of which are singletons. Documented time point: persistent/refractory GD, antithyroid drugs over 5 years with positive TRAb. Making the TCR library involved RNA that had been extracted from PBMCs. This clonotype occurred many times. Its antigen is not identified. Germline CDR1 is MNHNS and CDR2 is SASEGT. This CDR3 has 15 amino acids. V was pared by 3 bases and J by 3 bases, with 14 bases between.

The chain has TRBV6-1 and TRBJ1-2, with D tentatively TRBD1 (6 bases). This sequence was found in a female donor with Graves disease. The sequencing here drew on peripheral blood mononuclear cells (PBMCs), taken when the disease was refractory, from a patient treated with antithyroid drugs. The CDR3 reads CASSETEGGHYGYTF. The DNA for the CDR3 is TGTGCCAGCAGTGAGACCGAGGGGGGCCACTATGGCTACACCTTC.